The table lists the clone carrying this TCR beta chain with a count of one. As yet, its antigen is unknown. This sample stems from a study of shared clonotypes between healthy human individuals. Findings and limits, study-wide: With few donors, the genetic and exposure-history diversity represented was limited. Clonotypes shared by all four donors outscored non-shared clonotypes in generation probability.

Donors had no recently reported acute infections or vaccinations and were HIV-negative. Germline CDR1 and CDR2: GTSNPN and SVGIG (reference sequence). The CDR3 totals 12 residues. The V gene lost 0 bases and the J gene lost 6 bases, with 3 bases spanning the gap. Method: immunoSEQ multiplex PCR; TCRdb's copy keeps in-frame clones and lacks some. The table records approximately 940,000 clones, less than 85% of them present only once. The specimen was memory CD4+ T cells sorted from blood. Subset of the sample: CD45RA-negative fraction. The J gene is TRBJ1-6, the V gene TRBV30; D gene unclear. This receptor was taken from a man aged 18 to 29 in good health. The chain's CDR3 is CAWSVFNSPLHF. In DNA form, the CDR3 reads TGTGCCTGGAGTGTATTTAATTCACCCCTCCACTTT. Supplemented by reference TRBV30 and TRBJ1-6, the full variable domain reads SQTIHQWPATLVQPVGSPLSLECTVEGTSNPNLYWYRQAAGRGLQLLFYSVGIGQISSEVPQNLSASRPQDRQFILSSKKLLLSDSGFYLCAWSVFNSPLHFGNGTRLTVT.